A selection of T cell receptor beta chains follows, all from one sample in a study of T cell responses to AZD1222 COVID-19 vaccine. The table came from immunoSEQ multiplex PCR; TCRdb's copy has only in-frame clones and leaves some out. Counted here are some 130,000 clones, 89% occurring once; the ten biggest clones make up just under 6.5%. Sequenced material: peripheral blood, taken on day 0 of AZD1222 vaccination. These TCRs come from an adult in good health. Both conserved end residues are part of each CDR3. The order of the fields is CDR3 length, V gene, clone size, J gene, D gene, CDR3 protein, CDR3 DNA. The D gene is left open where the match is weak. Size is omitted from some rows. Given values are once, few, many or a class for expanded clones.

17	TRBV5-1	-	TRBJ2-7	-	CASSQNFRVGGSYEQYF	TGCGCCAGCAGCCAAAACTTCAGGGTCGGGGGCTCCTACGAGCAGTACTTC
17	TRBV3-1/TRBV3-2	-	TRBJ2-3	TRBD2	CASSQSKAGGNTDTQYF	TGTGCCAGCAGCCAAAGTAAAGCGGGGGGAAACACAGATACGCAGTATTTT
15	TRBV10-1	-	TRBJ1-1	TRBD1	CASSDHGQVNTEAFF	TGCGCCAGCAGTGACCACGGACAGGTGAACACTGAAGCTTTCTTT
13	TRBV6-6	-	TRBJ1-2	-	CASSPGDNYGYTF	TGTGCCAGCAGCCCAGGGGACAACTATGGCTACACCTTC
13	TRBV6-5	-	TRBJ1-5	-	CASSYSNTQPQHF	TGTGCCAGCAGTTACTCGAACACTCAGCCCCAGCATTTT
13	TRBV7-2	-	TRBJ1-2	TRBD1	CASSQGQGYGYTF	TGTGCCAGCAGCCAGGGACAGGGGTATGGCTACACCTTC
15	TRBV7-9	-	TRBJ2-7	-	CASSLEENPSYEQYF	TGTGCCAGCAGCTTAGAAGAGAACCCATCCTACGAGCAGTACTTC
13	TRBV5-1	-	TRBJ1-2	-	CASSLAGGSGYTF	TGCGCCAGCAGCTTGGCGGGGGGTAGTGGCTACACCTTC
13	TRBV24-1	-	TRBJ1-2	-	CATSGTGYDGYTF	TGTGCCACCAGCGGTACAGGGTACGATGGCTACACCTTC
13	TRBV11-2	-	TRBJ2-2	-	CASRGLRGGELFF	TGTGCCAGCAGAGGGCTCCGGGGCGGGGAGCTGTTTTTT
13	TRBV13	-	TRBJ1-1	TRBD1	CASRTGMNTEAFF	TGTGCCAGCAGGACAGGGATGAACACTGAAGCTTTCTTT
19	TRBV9	-	TRBJ1-3	TRBD1	CASSVASGTGGYSGNTIYF	TGTGCCAGCAGCGTAGCCTCCGGGACAGGGGGTTACTCTGGAAACACCATATATTTT
15	TRBV6-5	-	TRBJ2-1	-	CATGVDLWTYNEQFF	TGTGCCACCGGTGTAGACCTTTGGACCTACAATGAGCAGTTCTTC
15	TRBV19	-	TRBJ2-1	-	CASSSGTGRVNEQFF	TGTGCCAGTAGCAGCGGGACAGGTCGAGTCAATGAGCAGTTCTTC
15	TRBV6-5	-	TRBJ1-4	TRBD1	CASSYSTRGNEKLFF	TGTGCCAGCAGTTACTCGACCAGGGGGAATGAAAAACTGTTTTTT
15	TRBV6-5	once	TRBJ1-2	TRBD1	CASSSTGTGIGGYTF	TGTGCCAGCAGTAGTACCGGGACAGGGATCGGCGGCTACACCTTC
15	TRBV6-1	-	TRBJ1-6	-	CASSDLAGFNSPLHF	TGTGCCAGCAGTGATCTCGCCGGATTCAATTCACCCCTCCACTTT
14	TRBV7-8	-	TRBJ1-5	-	CASSPGVSNQPQHF	TGTGCCAGCAGCCCCGGGGTCAGCAATCAGCCCCAGCATTTT
13	TRBV2	-	TRBJ2-1	-	CASNAGMEAEQFF	TGTGCCAGCAATGCTGGGATGGAGGCTGAGCAGTTCTTC
15	TRBV19	-	TRBJ1-2	TRBD1	CASSGRTGSNYGYTF	TGTGCCAGTAGTGGACGGACAGGCTCTAACTATGGCTACACCTTC
18	TRBV3-1/TRBV3-2	-	TRBJ2-5	-	CASSQVSRRRQYQETQYF	TGTGCCAGCAGCCAAGTTTCACGACGCCGACAGTACCAAGAGACCCAGTACTTC
14	TRBV11-3	-	TRBJ2-5	TRBD1	CASSRQGSTETQYF	TGTGCCAGCAGCCGACAGGGAAGTACAGAGACCCAGTACTTC
11	TRBV3-1/TRBV3-2	-	TRBJ2-2	-	CASSQRGELFF	TGTGCCAGCAGCCAGCGAGGGGAGCTGTTTTTT
14	TRBV5-4	-	TRBJ2-3	-	CASSSHNRGDTQYF	TGTGCCAGCAGCTCCCATAACCGCGGAGATACGCAGTATTTT
15	TRBV18	-	TRBJ2-1	-	CASSPPTLSFGEQFF	TGTGCCAGCTCACCACCCACCTTATCCTTTGGTGAGCAGTTCTTC
16	TRBV6-4	-	TRBJ2-1	-	CASSDRNRVSYNEQFF	TGTGCCAGCAGTGACCGTAACAGGGTCTCCTACAATGAGCAGTTCTTC
14	TRBV6-5	-	TRBJ1-5	-	CASSPDRFDQPQHF	TGTGCCAGCAGTCCCGACAGGTTTGATCAGCCCCAGCATTTT
16	TRBV7-2	-	TRBJ1-4	-	CASSSVGAITNEKLFF	TGTGCCAGCAGCTCGGTGGGAGCCATTACAAATGAAAAACTGTTTTTT
19	TRBV6-1	-	TRBJ2-1	-	CASSEISSFVRSSYNEQFF	TGTGCCAGCAGTGAAATCTCCAGTTTCGTTCGGAGCTCCTACAATGAGCAGTTCTTC
12	TRBV7-2	-	TRBJ1-1	TRBD1	CASSWDSPEAFF	TGTGCCAGCAGCTGGGACAGCCCTGAAGCTTTCTTT